This T cell receptor (beta chain) stems from a study of T cell repertoires in cytomegalovirus infection. Across the study: Indications came from public TCR beta signatures; they pointed to CMV infection and to a matching HLA type. General study points: HLA-C-restricted TCR beta clonotypes specific for CMV led the ex vivo response. CMV carriers having the relevant HLA were flagged by cumulative public TCR beta family frequency.

TCRdb redid the calling of the reads with MiXCR, one entry per CDR3 protein. The repertoire holds hundreds of thousands of distinct CDR3 sequences, with around 30% as singletons. A remark on this clonotype: Its antigen is unknown.

The germline gives CDR1 MNHEY, CDR2 SVGAGI. The length of the CDR3 is 13 residues. Deletions cut 2 bases from V and 5 bases from J, with 7 bases between. Sequencing used cultured CD8+ T cells from PBMCs, obtained from culture after CMV antigen stimulation. The TCR sequence derives from a human donor in good health (CMV status not recorded). Some clones in this sample may be carry-over from other donors' samples. V is TRBV6-5 and J is TRBJ2-1; D is possibly TRBD1 (6 bases). The CDR3 sequence is CASSYTGNNEQFF. The CDR3 DNA follows: TGTGCCAGCAGTTACACAGGGAACAATGAGCAGTTCTTC.